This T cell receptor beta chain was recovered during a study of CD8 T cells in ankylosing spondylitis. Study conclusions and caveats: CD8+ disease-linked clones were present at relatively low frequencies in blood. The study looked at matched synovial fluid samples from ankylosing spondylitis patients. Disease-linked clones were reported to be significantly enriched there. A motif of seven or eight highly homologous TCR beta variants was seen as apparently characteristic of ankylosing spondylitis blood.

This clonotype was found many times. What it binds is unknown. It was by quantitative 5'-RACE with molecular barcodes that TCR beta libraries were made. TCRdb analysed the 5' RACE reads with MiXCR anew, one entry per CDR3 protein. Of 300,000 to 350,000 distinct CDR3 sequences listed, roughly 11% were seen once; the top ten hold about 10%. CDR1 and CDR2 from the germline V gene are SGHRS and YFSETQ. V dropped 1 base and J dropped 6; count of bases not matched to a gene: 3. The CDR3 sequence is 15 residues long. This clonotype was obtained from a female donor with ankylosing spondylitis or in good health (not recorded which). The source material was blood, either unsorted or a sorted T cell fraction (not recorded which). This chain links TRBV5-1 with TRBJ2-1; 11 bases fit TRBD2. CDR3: CASSLTSGGLNEQFF. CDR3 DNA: TGCGCCAGCAGCTTGACTAGCGGGGGCCTCAATGAGCAGTTCTTC.